Given below is one T cell receptor beta chain in context. This sample stems from a study of technical replicates of blood from a handful of donors. TCRdb keeps only in-frame clones here, not all; method: immunoSEQ multiplex PCR. Among tens of thousands of clones listed, less than 97% were seen once. The sequence came from a human donor in good health. The material sequenced was T cells isolated from PBMCs.

DNA for the CDR3: TGTGCCAGCAGCCGCACCGGGACTAGCGACATTCAGTACTTC. Its translation is CASSRTGTSDIQYF. The chain recombines TRBV14 with TRBJ2-4, with 10 bases identical to TRBD2. CDR3 length: 14 residues. The germline V gene encodes CDR1 SGHDN and CDR2 FVKESK. The junction had 5 bases not matched to a gene; V was cut back by 4 bases and J by 8 bases.